Sequencing of this T cell receptor beta chain was carried out in a study of Graves' ophthalmopathy and Graves' hyperthyroidism. Study observations and caveats: Appearing in blood as well were most expanded thyroid clonotypes above 0.001 frequency.

TCR beta CDR3 regions were amplified from RNA transcripts. First-round RT-PCR with HTBI primers preceded a second-round multiplex PCR. Via MiXCR, TCRdb re-called the multiplex PCR reads, giving one row per CDR3 protein. The table records about 400,000 distinct CDR3 sequences, 15% to 20% of them present only once. This clonotype was detected many times. Its antigen is not identified. The length of the CDR3 is 15 residues. The V gene's germline CDR1 is MNHEY and CDR2 SVGEGT. The V segment lost 8 bases and the J segment 6 bases; nucleotides outside the gene matches: 11. Source material: peripheral blood. The chain employs TRBV6-2 or TRBV6-3 and TRBJ1-5, with 9 bases fitting TRBD1. This TCR was recovered from a woman aged 18 to 35 with Graves' ophthalmopathy. For the CDR3, the DNA is TGTGCCAGCTCCGCTACAGGGGGCGCGCCTCAGCCCCAGCATTTT. As protein: CASSATGGAPQPQHF.